This T cell receptor (beta chain) was recorded in a study of beta chain features in type 1 diabetes. The investigators reverse transcribed all of the isolated RNA, so they sequenced expressed TCRB transcripts. Naive, central memory and regulatory T cell samples averaged roughly 3.4 million immunoSEQ reads each. Repertoires were generated with immunoSEQ multiplex PCR, while TCRdb's copy carries only in-frame clones and drops some. The repertoire holds about 620,000 clones, with around a sixth as singletons. This clone was observed a handful of times. Antigen unknown. It was one heparinised blood draw, averaging about 110 mL, that each donor gave. The length of the CDR3 is 14 residues. Germline V gene lookup returns CDR1 MNHEY and CDR2 SMNVEV (reference sequence). V lost 5 bases, J lost 9 bases, and 20 bases lay in between. Study observations and caveats: Cells that show high TCR expression could be over-represented by cDNA sequencing. There was a moderate but significant shortening of TCRB CDR3s in all four CD4+ subsets of Type 1 diabetes patients.

The specimen was naive CD4+ T cells from blood. The J gene is TRBJ2-7, the V gene TRBV27, with D perhaps being TRBD1 or TRBD2 (5 bases each). The sequence derives from a young man in good health. CDR3 loop: CASSHEGPPFGQYF. The DNA of the CDR3 is TGTGCCAGCAGTCATGAGGGACCCCCTTTCGGGCAGTACTTC.